These 20 T cell receptor beta chains were sequenced from one sample in a study of T-cell reconstitution after alpha-beta-depleted transplantation in children. Preparing the TCRbeta library involved the use of unique molecular identifiers. TCRdb re-analysed the PCR reads in MiXCR, keeping a single row per CDR3 protein. The sample lists 400,000 to 450,000 distinct CDR3 sequences, 43% seen once, with approximately 25% in the top ten. The sequences come from PBMCs, collected before TCRalphabeta/CD19-depleted stem cell transplant. Every receptor here comes from a girl aged 2 to 9 with aplastic anemia, due to receive a stem cell transplant.

The table lists this clonotype with many counts. The rearrangement links TRBV29-1 to TRBJ2-2; 9 positions match TRBD2. There are 14 residues in the CDR3. Germline CDR1 is SQVTM and CDR2 is ANQGSEA. The junction had 10 bases not matched to a gene; V was cut back by 6 bases and J by 8 bases. The CDR3 region has the DNA TGCAGCGTGGGCCCTACTAGCGGGCTGGGGGAGCTGTTTTTT. Translated, it gives CSVGPTSGLGELFF.

V is TRBV2 and J is TRBJ2-6, with D perhaps matching TRBD1 (5 bases). The CDR3 totals 13 residues. Germline V CDR1 and CDR2: SNHLY, FYNNEI. V was cut by 9 bases and J by 3 bases, with 9 bases left in between. The CDR3 nucleotides read TGTGCCAGAAAGGGGAATGGGGCCAACGTCCTGACTTTC. Protein: CARKGNGANVLTF.

V and J are TRBV7-7 and TRBJ2-3, with D possibly called TRBD1 or TRBD2 (6 bases each). The CDR3 sequence is 13 residues long. Germline-derived CDR1 and CDR2 are SSHAT and FNYEAQ (reference sequence). Trimming shortened V by 5 bases and J by 4 bases, and 10 bases separated the two germline ends. The CDR3 nucleotides read TGTGCCAGCAGCGTTAGGGGGGCAGATACGCAGTATTTT. It encodes CASSVRGADTQYF.

This clonotype has ten or more counts. V usage is TRBV5-1 and J usage is TRBJ2-1; D is undetermined. Germline V gene sequence: CDR1 SGHRS, CDR2 YFSETQ. Trimming took 4 bases from V and 5 from J, leaving 19 bases between them. The CDR3 contains 16 residues. The CDR3 is CASSGYTRRPNNEQFF. The CDR3 nucleotides are TGCGCCAGCAGCGGTTACACGCGACGCCCTAACAATGAGCAGTTCTTC.

Ten or more counts support this clonotype. J is TRBJ2-3 and V is TRBV5-1, with D hard to call. The V gene lost 0 bases and the J gene lost 0 bases, with 8 bases spanning the gap. The CDR3 runs 15 residues. Germline assignment: CDR1 SGHRS and CDR2 YFSETQ. This CDR3 is CASSLAMGSTDTQYF. As DNA, the CDR3 is TGCGCCAGCAGCTTGGCCATGGGAAGCACAGATACGCAGTATTTT.

This clonotype appeared a few times. The V call is TRBV10-3, the J call TRBJ2-1; D is undetermined. CDR3 length equals 11 residues. The V gene lost 4 bases and the J gene lost 9 bases, with 7 bases spanning the gap. CDR1 is ENHRY, CDR2 SYGVKD, per germline. The CDR3: CAISALGEQFF. CDR3 bases: TGTGCCATCAGTGCTCTGGGTGAGCAGTTCTTC.

J is TRBJ2-7 and V is TRBV11-2; D remains ambiguous. The CDR3 length is 14 residues. The V and J ends lost 4 bases and 1 base respectively, with 11 bases between them. The germline gives CDR1 SGHAT, CDR2 FQNNGV. The CDR3 sequence: CASSSRVGSYEQYF. The CDR3 DNA is TGTGCCAGCAGCTCCCGCGTTGGATCCTACGAGCAGTACTTC.

This clonotype appeared once. This may stem from a read error, because a much larger clone lies one nucleotide away. The chain combines TRBV9 with TRBJ2-1, with D hard to call. Germline V gene data show CDR1 as SGDLS and CDR2 as YYNGEE. Trimming shortened V by 4 bases and J by 4 bases, and 12 bases separated the two germline ends. The CDR3 length is 14 residues. CDR3 loop: CASSFSWRYNEQFF. Written as DNA, the CDR3 is TGTGCCAGCAGCTTTAGCTGGAGATACAATGAGCAGTTCTTC.

This clonotype was observed a few times. V is TRBV20-1 and J is TRBJ2-3, with 9 bases lining up with TRBD1. With V trimmed by 5 bases and J by 0 bases, 6 bases remained unmatched. The CDR3 is made up of 15 amino acids. Germline lookup yields CDR1 DFQATT and CDR2 SNEGSKA (reference sequence). This chain's CDR3 is CSALSGTGSTDTQYF. As DNA, the CDR3 is TGCAGTGCTCTTTCCGGGACAGGGAGCACAGATACGCAGTATTTT.

This clonotype was seen a few times. The genes are TRBV20-1 and TRBJ2-7; D gene ambiguous. Germline CDR1 is DFQATT and CDR2 is SNEGSKA (reference sequence). V lost 4 bases to trimming and J lost 0 bases, with 7 bases between them. The CDR3 runs 12 residues. CDR3 sequence (DNA): TGCAGTGCTACGGACGTCTCCTACGAGCAGTACTTC. This codes for CSATDVSYEQYF.

This clonotype came up many times. The V and J genes are TRBV7-2 and TRBJ1-2, with D possibly TRBD1 on 5 matching bases. The CDR3 covers 14 residues. V lost 2 bases to trimming and J lost 3 bases, with 10 bases between them. Germline CDR1 reads SGHTA; CDR2 reads FQGNSA. The CDR3 bases are TGTGCCAGCAGCTTAAGAGCAGGGTACTATGGCTACACCTTC. Its protein is CASSLRAGYYGYTF.

The chain links TRBV7-3 to TRBJ2-1, with 11 bases matching TRBD2. V shed 6 bases, J shed 5 bases, and the junction held 6 bases outside the gene matches. Looked up from germline, CDR1 is SGHTA and CDR2 is FQGTGA. This CDR3 contains 15 residues. CDR3 residues: CASRPSGGKNNEQFF. The CDR3 coding sequence is TGTGCCAGCAGACCTAGCGGGGGGAAGAACAATGAGCAGTTCTTC.

Many counts were recorded for this clonotype. The chain has TRBV12-3 or TRBV12-4 and TRBJ2-4; TRBD1 is a possible D gene (6 bases). Trimming removed 2 bases from V and 7 bases from J, with 9 bases in between. The length of the CDR3 is 13 residues. CDR3 amino acids: CASSLTGWNIQYF. The DNA of the CDR3 is TGTGCCAGCAGTTTAACAGGGTGGAACATTCAGTACTTC.

This chain joins TRBV18 and TRBJ2-1; either TRBD1 or TRBD2 may supply D (5 bases each). This CDR3 is 16 amino acids long. V was clipped by 3 bases and J by 9 bases, with 21 bases between them. Per the germline V gene, CDR1 is KGHSH and CDR2 is LQKENI. The DNA of the CDR3 is TGTGCCAGCTCACCCCGGGGCAGCCTGTTAATGGGTGAGCAGTTCTTC. This encodes CASSPRGSLLMGEQFF.

V and J are TRBV7-3 and TRBJ2-3; 8 bases match TRBD1. In germline, CDR1 is SGHTA, CDR2 FQGTGA. J lost 5 bases, V lost 5 bases, and 6 bases had no gene match. CDR3 length: 14 amino acids. CDR3 DNA: TGTGCCAGCAGCCATACAGGGGGTGGAGATACGCAGTATTTT. Its protein product is CASSHTGGGDTQYF.

This chain uses TRBV28 with TRBJ2-1; 7 bases map to TRBD1. Germline V CDR1 and CDR2: MDHEN, SYDVKM. The J segment lost 1 base and the V segment lost 8 bases, leaving 11 bases of the junction unmatched. CDR3 length: 16 residues. The DNA for the CDR3 is TGTGCCAGCCCCCCTCCCTACAGGGGTTCCTACAATGAGCAGTTCTTC. Protein: CASPPPYRGSYNEQFF.

V usage is TRBV6-1 and J usage is TRBJ2-7; D might be TRBD1 or TRBD2, each matching 5 bases. This CDR3 is built from 15 residues. The germline V and J ends were trimmed by 5 bases and 3 bases, with 17 bases remaining between them. CDR1 MNHNS and CDR2 SASEGT come from the germline V gene. CDR3 in amino acids: CASSKGQGGLYEQYF. The CDR3 coding sequence is TGTGCCAGCAGTAAGGGGCAGGGCGGGCTCTACGAGCAGTACTTC.

Here the CDR3 reads CASSLGQHGVQETQYF. The CDR3 coding sequence is TGTGCCAGCAGCTTGGGACAGCACGGGGTCCAAGAGACCCAGTACTTC. The V call is TRBV7-9, the J call TRBJ2-5, with 7 bases identical to TRBD1. The CDR3 has 16 amino acids. In germline, CDR1 is SEHNR, CDR2 FQNEAQ (reference sequence). Trimming removed 3 bases from V and 1 base from J; junction bases left unmatched: 8. The entire variable domain, with the rest obtained from reference TRBV7-9 and TRBJ2-5, is as follows: DTGVSQNPRHKITKRGQNVTFRCDPISEHNRLYWYRQTLGQGPEFLTYFQNEAQLEKSRLLSDRFSAERPKGSFSTLEIQRTEQGDSAMYLCASSLGQHGVQETQYFGPGTRLLVL.

This clonotype was found a few times. This chain uses TRBV4-1 with TRBJ2-7; maybe TRBD2 (7 bases). The V gene lost 2 bases and the J gene lost 4 bases, with 18 bases spanning the gap. The CDR3 is made up of 16 amino acids. Germline CDR1 and CDR2: MGHRA and YSYEKL. The CDR3 nucleotides are TGCGCCAGCAGCCAACAAGGGGGGGCCGCCCCTTACGAGCAGTACTTC. This encodes CASSQQGGAAPYEQYF.

This clonotype was picked up a small number of times. The chain employs TRBV20-1 and TRBJ1-5; D is unclear. V dropped 4 bases and J dropped 2 bases, with 12 bases sitting between them. This CDR3 has 14 amino acids. CDR1 and CDR2 from the germline V gene are DFQATT and SNEGSKA (reference sequence). Here the CDR3 DNA reads TGCAGTGCTATTACGGATTTGGGCAATCAGCCCCAGCATTTT. This codes for CSAITDLGNQPQHF.